This record looks at one T cell receptor (beta chain) sequence and its context. The sample originates from a study of shared T cell receptors in the human thymus. The CDR3 length is 15 residues. Trimming at V came to 6 bases and at J to 2 bases, leaving 5 bases not matched to a gene. CDR1 and CDR2 (germline): SNHLY, FYNNEI. Clones were sequenced by immunoSEQ multiplex PCR, and TCRdb holds only the in-frame ones, with some missing. The table has 650,000 to 950,000 clones, roughly 88% seen once. The same specimen was also included in a second study, on human thymus T cells. In that study: The thymus was resected at corrective cardiac surgery. Overlap was high between thymic repertoires from unrelated individuals, as reported in related research.

The chain recombines TRBV2 with TRBJ2-2; 8 nucleotides align to TRBD1. Sequenced sample: thymocytes. The TCR was taken from a girl less than two years old with a congenital heart defect. CDR3 bases: TGTGCCAGCAGCGCGGCAGGGGGCAACACCGGGGAGCTGTTTTTT. This codes for CASSAAGGNTGELFF.